The 15 T cell receptor beta chains below were found in one sample sequenced in a study of technical replicates of blood from four donors. Only in-frame clones appear in the TCRdb table, and some are missing; sequencing was by immunoSEQ multiplex PCR. The table has 45,000 to 60,000 clones, roughly 91% seen once. The sequenced material came from PBMCs. The receptor set was obtained from a human donor in good health. Some clones in this sample may be carry-over from other donors' samples.

V and J are TRBV15 and TRBJ2-7; 8 bases match TRBD1. Germline CDR1 and CDR2: LNHNV and YYDKDF (reference sequence). The CDR3 totals 14 residues. The J segment lost 5 bases and the V segment lost 2 bases, leaving 5 bases of the junction unmatched. CDR3 DNA sequence: TGTGCCACCAGCAGACGACAGGGGACCCACGAGCAGTACTTC. This encodes CATSRRQGTHEQYF.

The chain combines TRBV7-3 with TRBJ2-7; perhaps TRBD1 as D (7 bases). Germline V gene sequence: CDR1 SGHTA, CDR2 FQGTGA. The CDR3 totals 15 residues. V lost 4 bases to trimming and J lost 5 bases, with 18 bases between them. CDR3 residues: CASSSPLPRGDEQYF. The CDR3 DNA reads TGTGCCAGCAGCTCCCCGCTCCCCAGGGGGGACGAGCAGTACTTC. Supplemented by reference TRBV7-3 and TRBJ2-7, the full variable domain reads GAGVSQTPSNKVTEKGKYVELRCDPISGHTALYWYRQSLGQGPEFLIYFQGTGAADDSGLPNDRFFAVRPEGSVSTLKIQRTERGDSAVYLCASSSPLPRGDEQYFGPGTRLTVT.

CDR3 sequence (DNA): TGTGCCAGTAGTAGAGGGGGACTAGCGGGGGGGCCTCCCTACAATGAGCAGTTCTTC. This sequence encodes CASSRGGLAGGPPYNEQFF. The rearrangement uses TRBV19 and TRBJ2-1, with 16 bases identical to TRBD2. Germline V gene lookup returns CDR1 LNHDA and CDR2 SQIVND (reference sequence). This CDR3 spans 19 amino acids. The ends lost 4 bases at V and 2 bases at J; junction bases unmatched: 8.

The rearrangement uses TRBV7-8 and TRBJ2-3; a weak D match, TRBD2 (6 bases). Trimming left V 5 bases short and J 4 bases short, with 19 bases between. CDR3 length equals 16 residues. Looked up from germline, CDR1 is SGHVS and CDR2 is FQNEAQ. The CDR3 bases are TGTGCCAGCAGCCCCCCATGGAGACTAGGGGCAGATACGCAGTATTTT. As protein: CASSPPWRLGADTQYF.

The rearrangement uses TRBV25-1 and TRBJ2-7; tentative D call: TRBD2 (7 bases). V was pared by 3 bases and J by 2 bases, with 14 bases between. The length of the CDR3 is 15 residues. Germline CDR1 reads MGHDK; CDR2 reads SYGVNS. The CDR3 protein is CASSDQGRAPYEQYF. CDR3 in DNA: TGTGCCAGCAGTGATCAGGGGAGGGCCCCCTACGAGCAGTACTTC.

CDR3 DNA sequence: TGTGCCAGCAGCCACGGGACTGGCCTGACCTACGAGCAGTACTTC. Its translation is CASSHGTGLTYEQYF. The chain couples TRBV4-2 to TRBJ2-7; D is perhaps TRBD2 (6 bases). Germline V gene data show CDR1 as LGHNA and CDR2 as YNFKEQ. The V end lost 3 bases, the J end lost 2 bases, and 14 bases lay between the germline ends. This CDR3 spans 15 amino acids.

V is TRBV5-4 and J is TRBJ2-3; no definite D call. The germline V gene has CDR1 SGHNT and CDR2 YYREEE (reference sequence). The CDR3 spans 14 residues. The V end was cut by 0 bases, the J end by 8 bases, with 13 bases between. DNA for the CDR3: TGTGCCAGCAGCTTGGCCGGGTGGGTAGCTACGCAGTATTTT. It yields the protein CASSLAGWVATQYF.

This clone was counted between two and nine times. The chain is built from TRBV7-9 and TRBJ1-4; 7 bases match TRBD1. J lost 2 bases, V lost 5 bases, and 14 bases had no gene match. The CDR3 extends over 18 amino acids. The germline gives CDR1 SEHNR, CDR2 FQNEAQ (reference sequence). CDR3 region: CASSPSFTGDGTNEKLFF. For the CDR3, the DNA is TGTGCCAGCAGCCCCAGTTTCACAGGGGATGGGACTAATGAAAAACTGTTTTTT.

In this sample, this clone turned up once. V and J are TRBV29-1 and TRBJ2-7; maybe TRBD1 (5 bases). The CDR3 spans 13 residues. Trimming shortened V by 2 bases and J by 0 bases, and 8 bases separated the two germline ends. Germline assignment: CDR1 SQVTM and CDR2 ANQGSEA. CDR3 bases: TGCAGCGTTGAAACAGGATTCTCCTACGAGCAGTACTTC. Its translation: CSVETGFSYEQYF.

The gene calls are TRBV19 and TRBJ2-7; 10 bases map to TRBD2. CDR3 length: 17 amino acids. After removal of 5 bases from V and 0 bases from J, the junction contained 10 bases not matched to a gene. Germline CDR1 LNHDA, CDR2 SQIVND (reference sequence). CDR3: CASSAGTSVLSSYEQYF. CDR3 sequence (DNA): TGTGCCAGTAGTGCCGGGACTAGCGTCCTGAGCTCCTACGAGCAGTACTTC.

Here the CDR3 reads CASSLVGQGSSTDTQYF. CDR3 in DNA: TGTGCCAGCAGCTTAGTCGGACAGGGGTCTTCCACAGATACGCAGTATTTT. The rearrangement uses TRBV7-2 and TRBJ2-3; TRBD1 aligns across 9 bases. In germline, CDR1 is SGHTA, CDR2 FQGNSA. The CDR3 totals 17 residues. V shed 1 base and J 2 bases; nucleotides not matched to a gene: 7.

This chain uses TRBV5-1 with TRBJ1-4; TRBD1 agrees at 10 bases. Looked up from germline, CDR1 is SGHRS and CDR2 is YFSETQ. V shed 2 bases, J shed 8 bases, and the junction held 9 bases outside the gene matches. The CDR3 consists of 16 residues. The CDR3 protein is CASSLTGTGVFEKLFF. The CDR3 nucleotides are TGCGCCAGCAGCTTAACCGGGACAGGGGTCTTCGAAAAACTGTTTTTT.

CDR3 bases: TGTGCCAGCAGGATAGGACAGGGGAACACCGGGGAGCTGTTTTTT. Its protein product is CASRIGQGNTGELFF. The chain joins TRBV6-5 to TRBJ2-2, with 8 bases aligning to TRBD1. Germline CDR1 reads MNHEY; CDR2 reads SVGAGI. This CDR3 spans 15 amino acids. Germline trimming cut 6 bases from V and 1 base from J; bases unmatched to any gene: 4.

The DNA for the CDR3 is TGTGCCAGCTCACCCAAGACTGAAGGAGGCTACACCTTC. Translation gives CASSPKTEGGYTF. J is TRBJ1-2 and V is TRBV18; D is undetermined. The ends were cut back, 3 bases at V and 8 bases at J, with 13 bases in the middle. Germline V CDR1 and CDR2: KGHSH, LQKENI. The CDR3 length is 13 residues.

This chain connects TRBV5-6 to TRBJ1-4, with a weak D call TRBD1 (6 bases). The CDR3 has 13 residues. The germline gives CDR1 SGHDT, CDR2 YYEEEE. Between the trimmed V and J ends, which lost 3 bases and 7 bases, there was a span of 10 bases. The CDR3 DNA sequence: TGTGCCAGCAGCTCCGGGACAACTGAAAAACTGTTTTTT. Translated: CASSSGTTEKLFF.